This T cell receptor (beta chain) originates from a study of PD-1 blockade in classical Hodgkin lymphoma. The V gene's germline CDR1 is MDHEN and CDR2 SYDVKM. This CDR3 has 15 residues. The V end was cut by 0 bases, the J end by 0 bases, with 8 bases between. Clones were read by immunoSEQ multiplex PCR, and TCRdb kept only the in-frame ones, dropping some. The data hold 45,000 or so clones, with approximately 91% observed a single time. Specified time point: newly diagnosed, previously untreated cHL patient sample. PBMCs representing newly diagnosed, untreated classical Hodgkin lymphoma functioned as the comparison.

Sample: peripheral blood mononuclear cells (PBMCs). The chain is built from TRBV28 and TRBJ1-2; D possibly corresponds to TRBD1 (5 bases). The sequence was obtained from a human donor with classical Hodgkin lymphoma. Here the CDR3 DNA reads TGTGCCAGCAGTTTATGGGGCAGGGCTAACTATGGCTACACCTTC. Amino acids: CASSLWGRANYGYTF.